Below, 24 T cell receptor beta chains from the same sample are listed, as sequenced in a study of OX40 agonist ivuxolimab in advanced cancers. Libraries were prepared by immunoSEQ multiplex PCR; TCRdb keeps only in-frame clonotypes and omits some of them. The sample lists about 58,000 clones, around 85% occurring once. The sample was CD4+ or CD8+ T cells sorted from blood, taken in a trial of the OX40 agonist ivuxolimab. All receptors come from an adult with an advanced solid tumor such as melanoma, head and neck, liver or kidney cancer.

The V call is TRBV30, the J call TRBJ1-1; D perhaps matches TRBD1 (5 bases). This CDR3 spans 14 amino acids. Per germline, CDR1 GTSNPN and CDR2 SVGIG (reference sequence). Trimming pared 0 bases from V and 8 bases from J, leaving 16 bases between. CDR3 coding DNA: TGTGCCTGGAGTGTAGAGCGTTGGGGGAGGGAAGCTTTCTTT. Protein product: CAWSVERWGREAFF.

This clone was recorded a few times. The rearrangement joins TRBV6-5 to TRBJ1-2; no definite D call. Trimming left V 5 bases short and J 4 bases short, with 8 bases between. Germline V lookup: CDR1 MNHEY, CDR2 SVGAGI. There are 12 residues in the CDR3. CDR3 coding DNA: TGTGCCAGCAGTCTACTGGGCTATGGCTACACCTTC. This codes for CASSLLGYGYTF.

The chain combines TRBV6-1 with TRBJ2-5; D unclear. The CDR3 runs 11 residues. Trimming removed 7 bases at V and 4 bases at J, with 7 bases between. CDR1 and CDR2 (germline): MNHNS, SASEGT. DNA of the CDR3: TGTGCCAGCATGTTGTCAGAGACCCAGTACTTC. This sequence encodes CASMLSETQYF.

In its sample, this clone was seen once. V is TRBV5-6 and J is TRBJ1-1; no definite D call. The V end was cut by 0 bases, the J end by 0 bases, with 6 bases between. The CDR3 sequence is 14 residues long. Per the germline V gene, CDR1 is SGHDT and CDR2 is YYEEEE. CDR3 sequence: CASSLGHLNTEAFF. CDR3 DNA: TGTGCCAGCAGCTTGGGACATTTGAACACTGAAGCTTTCTTT.

The genes are TRBV28 and TRBJ2-7; the D gene is possibly TRBD1 (6 bases). This CDR3 comprises 15 residues. Trimming took 6 bases from V and 1 from J, leaving 16 bases between them. Germline values: CDR1 MDHEN, CDR2 SYDVKM. CDR3 DNA sequence: TGTGCCAGCAGCCTGTTCGGGACACCGTCCTACGAGCAGTACTTC. Protein sequence: CASSLFGTPSYEQYF.

The genes are TRBV10-3 and TRBJ2-3; weak D call: TRBD1 (6 bases). In germline, CDR1 is ENHRY, CDR2 SYGVKD. Trimming pared 4 bases from V and 0 bases from J, leaving 11 bases between. CDR3 length equals 15 residues. DNA for the CDR3: TGTGCCATCAGTGGGGCAGGGGAAAGCACAGATACGCAGTATTTT. Its protein product is CAISGAGESTDTQYF.

The rearrangement joins TRBV5-6 to TRBJ2-1; D perhaps matches TRBD1 (7 bases). CDR1 is SGHDT, CDR2 YYEEEE, per germline. The CDR3 sequence is 18 residues long. V was pared by 2 bases and J by 0 bases, with 18 bases between. CDR3 region: CASSFWRGPDSSYNEQFF. CDR3 coding DNA: TGTGCCAGCAGCTTTTGGAGGGGGCCCGATAGCTCCTACAATGAGCAGTTCTTC.

The chain carries TRBV15 and TRBJ1-2; D unclear. Trimming took off 0 bases at V and 13 bases at J, with 18 bases between the two ends. The CDR3 consists of 14 residues. Per germline, CDR1 LNHNV and CDR2 YYDKDF (reference sequence). CDR3 coding DNA: TGTGCCACCAGCAGAGATTGGACGGCGACTGGCGGCACCTTC. Its protein product is CATSRDWTATGGTF.

This chain joins TRBV5-1 and TRBJ2-7; D is possibly TRBD1 or TRBD2 (5 bases each). Germline V gene lookup returns CDR1 SGHRS and CDR2 YFSETQ. V shed 3 bases and J shed 0 bases, with 13 bases lying between them. The CDR3 covers 15 residues. CDR3 nucleotide sequence: TGCGCCAGCAGCTCGGGGACGGCCGGCTCCTACGAGCAGTACTTC. It codes for CASSSGTAGSYEQYF.

This rearrangement joins TRBV19 to TRBJ2-1, with D tentatively TRBD1 (5 bases). Looked up from germline, CDR1 is LNHDA and CDR2 is SQIVND (reference sequence). The CDR3 has 15 amino acids. V was trimmed by 5 bases and J by 6 bases, leaving 17 bases between them. CDR3 coding DNA: TGTGCCAGTAGTTCTCGGCAGGGTGGAATCAATGAGCAGTTCTTC. As protein: CASSSRQGGINEQFF.

This clone was seen only a few times. The chain joins TRBV28 to TRBJ2-7, with D maybe TRBD2 (6 bases). The CDR3 is 15 residues long. CDR1 is MDHEN, CDR2 SYDVKM, per germline. V shed 2 bases and J shed 2 bases, with 13 bases lying between them. The CDR3 coding sequence is TGTGCCAGCAGTTTAATCTCCGGGAGTGCCTACGAGCAGTACTTC. It codes for CASSLISGSAYEQYF.

The CDR3 spells CASSLAWDTQYF. CDR3 DNA sequence: TGTGCCAGCAGCTTAGCGTGGGATACGCAGTATTTT. This chain links TRBV11-1 with TRBJ2-3; D uncertain. The V end was cut by 0 bases, the J end by 6 bases, with 4 bases between. The CDR3 totals 12 residues. Germline CDR1 SGHAT, CDR2 FQDESV (reference sequence). The whole variable domain, remainder taken from reference TRBV11-1 and TRBJ2-3, is EAEVAQSPRYKITEKSQAVAFWCDPISGHATLYWYRQILGQGPELLVQFQDESVVDDSQLPKDRFSAERLKGVDSTLKIQPAELGDSAMYLCASSLAWDTQYFGPGTRLTVL.

This chain joins TRBV27 and TRBJ1-2, with TRBD1 matching over 7 bases. Germline trimming cut 0 bases from V and 6 bases from J; bases unmatched to any gene: 4. Looked up from germline, CDR1 is MNHEY and CDR2 is SMNVEV (reference sequence). The CDR3 spans 14 residues. CDR3 nucleotide sequence: TGTGCCAGCAGTTTATCCCGACAGGGTCATGGCTACACCTTC. This sequence encodes CASSLSRQGHGYTF.

The chain joins TRBV7-9 to TRBJ2-1; 9 bases match TRBD1. Germline trimming cut 2 bases from V and 6 bases from J; bases unmatched to any gene: 11. The germline CDR1 and CDR2 sequences are SEHNR and FQNEAQ (reference sequence). This CDR3 spans 17 amino acids. The CDR3 protein is CASSLTPPGQGLNEQFF. CDR3 in DNA: TGTGCCAGCAGCTTAACCCCGCCGGGACAGGGCCTCAATGAGCAGTTCTTC.

Concerning this clone itself: The identical CDR3 is also encoded by other nucleotide sequences in the sample. The chain recombines TRBV29-1 with TRBJ2-7; possibly TRBD2 for D (6 bases). CDR3 size: 12 residues. V lost 0 bases, J lost 3 bases, and 6 bases lay in between. CDR1 is SQVTM, CDR2 ANQGSEA, per germline. The CDR3, as DNA: TGCAGCGTTGAAGATAGCGGCTACGAGCAGTACTTC. This sequence encodes CSVEDSGYEQYF.

The gene calls are TRBV11-3 and TRBJ2-3; 9 bases are a match to TRBD2. J lost 3 bases, V lost 5 bases, and 9 bases had no gene match. The germline V gene has CDR1 SGHNT and CDR2 YENEEA. This CDR3 has 16 amino acids. The DNA for the CDR3 is TGTGCCAGCAGCCTAGGACTAGCGCCACGGACAGATACGCAGTATTTT. Translating it yields CASSLGLAPRTDTQYF.

A single count supports this clone. The rearrangement links TRBV6-6 to TRBJ2-7, with D perhaps being TRBD1 or TRBD2 (5 bases each). Germline CDR1 MNHNY, CDR2 SVGAGI (reference sequence). This CDR3 is built from 16 residues. Trimming took 8 bases from V and 3 from J, leaving 23 bases between them. CDR3 residues: CASSSSPPGRIYEQYF. The CDR3 DNA reads TGTGCCAGCTCATCCTCCCCCCCGGGACGGATCTACGAGCAGTACTTC.

The rearrangement uses TRBV7-2 and TRBJ2-5; D tentatively reads TRBD1 or TRBD2 (6 bases each). The CDR3 has 14 amino acids. Trimming pared 8 bases from V and 1 base from J, leaving 14 bases between. Germline V gives CDR1 SGHTA, CDR2 FQGNSA. The CDR3 DNA is TGTGCCAGCCACTTAGGGGGGTCCCAAGAGACCCAGTACTTC. Protein product: CASHLGGSQETQYF.

J is TRBJ2-3 and V is TRBV4-3; D gene ambiguous. Trimming pared 4 bases from V and 3 bases from J, leaving 14 bases between. The CDR3 totals 15 residues. CDR1 LGHNA and CDR2 YSLEER come from the germline V gene. The CDR3: CASSPRSPGTDTQYF. CDR3 nucleotide sequence: TGCGCCAGCAGCCCCCGGTCCCCTGGAACAGATACGCAGTATTTT.

This clone appeared a few times. V usage is TRBV18 and J usage is TRBJ1-2; D perhaps matches TRBD1 (5 bases). This CDR3 has 15 amino acids. Germline V gene sequence: CDR1 KGHSH, CDR2 LQKENI. Trimming pared 4 bases from V and 7 bases from J, leaving 19 bases between. This chain's CDR3 is CASSRGPGLQSGYTF. CDR3 sequence (DNA): TGTGCCAGCTCACGGGGACCGGGACTCCAATCTGGCTACACCTTC.

Points on this clone: Sequence at one end of the junction differs from germline and may be a read error. CDR3 residues: CASSLGTGNAGELFF. In DNA, the CDR3 is TGCGCCAGCAGCTTGGGGACCGGGAACGCCGGGGAGCTGTTTTTT. The J gene is TRBJ2-2, the V gene TRBV5-1; D may be TRBD2 (5 bases). Germline lookup yields CDR1 SGHRS and CDR2 YFSETQ. The length of the CDR3 is 15 residues.

This rearrangement joins TRBV5-6 to TRBJ2-3; D ambiguous. The V gene lost 1 base and the J gene lost 0 bases, with 15 bases spanning the gap. The CDR3 covers 17 residues. Germline lookup yields CDR1 SGHDT and CDR2 YYEEEE. The CDR3, as DNA: TGTGCCAGCAGCTTGAACAAAAGGCTAGTTAGCACAGATACGCAGTATTTT. This sequence encodes CASSLNKRLVSTDTQYF. The whole variable domain, filled in from reference TRBV5-6 and TRBJ2-3, reads DAGVTQSPTHLIKTRGQQVTLRCSPKSGHDTVSWYQQALGQGPQFIFQYYEEEERQRGNFPDRFSGHQFPNYSSELNVNALLLGDSALYLCASSLNKRLVSTDTQYFGPGTRLTVL.

The J gene is TRBJ2-1, the V gene TRBV20-1; D possibly corresponds to TRBD2 (5 bases). Germline assignment: CDR1 DFQATT and CDR2 SNEGSKA (reference sequence). V lost 5 bases to trimming and J lost 8 bases, with 10 bases between them. There are 11 residues in the CDR3. This CDR3 is CSASPRDEQFF. The CDR3 region has the DNA TGCAGTGCTTCTCCGAGGGATGAGCAGTTCTTC.

J is TRBJ1-2 and V is TRBV29-1; D might be TRBD1 (6 bases). The germline V gene encodes CDR1 SQVTM and CDR2 ANQGSEA. The CDR3 contains 12 residues. Trimming shortened V by 7 bases and J by 8 bases, and 17 bases separated the two germline ends. CDR3 sequence: CSARQALEGYTF. The CDR3, as DNA: TGCAGCGCCCGACAGGCTCTTGAGGGCTACACCTTC.